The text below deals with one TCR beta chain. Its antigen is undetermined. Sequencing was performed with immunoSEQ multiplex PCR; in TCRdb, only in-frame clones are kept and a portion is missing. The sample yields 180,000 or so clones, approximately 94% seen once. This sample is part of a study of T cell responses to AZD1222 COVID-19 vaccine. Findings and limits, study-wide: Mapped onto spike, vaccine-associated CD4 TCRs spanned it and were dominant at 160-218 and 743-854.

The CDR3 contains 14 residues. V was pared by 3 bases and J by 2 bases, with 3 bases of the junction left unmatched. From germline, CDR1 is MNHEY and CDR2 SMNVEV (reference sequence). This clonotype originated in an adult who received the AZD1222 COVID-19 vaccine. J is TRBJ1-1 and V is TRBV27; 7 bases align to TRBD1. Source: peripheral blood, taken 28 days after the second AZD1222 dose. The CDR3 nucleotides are TGTGCCAGCAGTTTGAGGGGGCTAAACACTGAAGCTTTCTTT. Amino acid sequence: CASSLRGLNTEAFF.